The 17 T cell receptor beta chains below all came from one sample that was sequenced in a study of neurological immune-mediated disorders. Each CDR3 protein gets one entry after TCRdb re-called the 5' RACE reads with MiXCR. Altogether about 99,000 distinct CDR3 sequences are present, roughly 10% being singletons, with the ten largest covering about 3%. Time point of the sample: longitudinal time-point 3. Sequencing used PBMCs. These receptors originate from a female donor with HTLV-1-associated myelopathy (HAM/TSP).

This clonotype has a count of ten or more. The chain joins TRBV3-1 to TRBJ2-7; D may be TRBD1 (6 bases). This CDR3 has 13 amino acids. Deletions cut 4 bases from V and 5 bases from J, with 12 bases between. The germline V gene encodes CDR1 LGHDT and CDR2 YNNKEL (reference sequence). The CDR3 loop reads CASSRLAGDEQYF. The CDR3 DNA follows: TGTGCCAGCAGCCGTCTTGCAGGGGACGAGCAGTACTTC.

Many counts were recorded for this clonotype. The chain combines TRBV5-1 with TRBJ1-2; a weak D match, TRBD1 (6 bases). Trimming removed 0 bases at V and 5 bases at J, with 17 bases between. CDR3 length: 16 amino acids. CDR1 is SGHRS, CDR2 YFSETQ, per germline. For the CDR3, the DNA is TGCGCCAGCAGCTTGGCGGGGGCAGGGGACCGGTATGGCTACACCTTC. Translation gives CASSLAGAGDRYGYTF. The full variable domain, completed using reference TRBV5-1 and TRBJ1-2, is KAGVTQTPRYLIKTRGQQVTLSCSPISGHRSVSWYQQTPGQGLQFLFEYFSETQRNKGNFPGRFSGRQFSNSRSEMNVSTLELGDSALYLCASSLAGAGDRYGYTFGSGTRLTVV.

This clonotype was counted a single time. J is TRBJ2-7 and V is TRBV27; TRBD1 matches 11 bases. Unmatched junction bases numbered 7, after V lost 5 bases and J lost 4 bases. The CDR3 extends over 15 amino acids. In germline, CDR1 is MNHEY, CDR2 SMNVEV (reference sequence). CDR3 sequence: CASSPRDRGRYEQYF. The CDR3 DNA reads TGTGCCAGCAGTCCGAGGGACAGGGGGAGGTACGAGCAGTACTTC.

This clonotype showed up many times. The chain joins TRBV29-1 to TRBJ1-2; no reliable D call. Trimming removed 4 bases from V and 7 bases from J, with 19 bases in between. The V gene's germline CDR1 is SQVTM and CDR2 ANQGSEA. The CDR3 consists of 14 residues. The DNA of the CDR3 is TGCAGCGTTGGAGGTTCTACATGGGGTATTGGCTACACCTTC. Translating gives CSVGGSTWGIGYTF.

This clonotype was recorded at least ten times. The chain uses TRBV20-1 and TRBJ2-3, with TRBD2 matching 9 bases. After removal of 0 bases from V and 0 bases from J, the junction contained 4 bases not matched to a gene. This CDR3 region has 16 residues. Germline V gene data show CDR1 as DFQATT and CDR2 as SNEGSKA (reference sequence). The CDR3 nucleotides read TGCAGTGCTAGAGATTGGCGGGGGGGCAGCACAGATACGCAGTATTTT. This codes for CSARDWRGGSTDTQYF.

The V call is TRBV7-2, the J call TRBJ2-3, with 12 bases lining up with TRBD2. Germline lookup yields CDR1 SGHTA and CDR2 FQGNSA. This CDR3 region has 15 residues. J was trimmed by 5 bases and V by 4 bases; bases with no gene match: 4. CDR3 sequence: CASSYELAGGDTQYF. The CDR3 DNA reads TGTGCCAGCAGCTACGAACTAGCGGGGGGAGATACGCAGTATTTT.

V usage is TRBV5-1 and J usage is TRBJ2-7; perhaps D is TRBD1 or TRBD2 (5 bases each). The CDR3 sequence is 14 residues long. V gave up 4 bases and J gave up 5 bases, with 16 bases separating them. The germline gives CDR1 SGHRS, CDR2 YFSETQ. DNA for the CDR3: TGCGCCAGCAGCCCAGGGAGAAATAGAGACGAGCAGTACTTC. This translates into CASSPGRNRDEQYF.

This clonotype was found many times. CDR3 nucleotides: TGTGCCAGCAGCCTCTCGGACGAGCAGTACTTC. Amino acid sequence: CASSLSDEQYF. The rearrangement uses TRBV7-9 and TRBJ2-7; no definite D call. The ends were cut back, 5 bases at V and 5 bases at J, with 7 bases in the middle. This CDR3 has 11 amino acids. The germline V gene has CDR1 SEHNR and CDR2 FQNEAQ (reference sequence).

This clonotype came up many times. Germline and junction disagree at one end, which may indicate a read error. This chain joins TRBV24-1 and TRBJ1-4; D ambiguous. This CDR3 is built from 8 residues. Germline CDR1 is KGHDR and CDR2 is SFDVKD. The CDR3 coding sequence is TGTGCCACCAGTGATTTGTGTTTT. This sequence encodes CATSDLCF.

This clonotype was seen at least ten times. J is TRBJ2-6 and V is TRBV9; D not certain. The germline V gene has CDR1 SGDLS and CDR2 YYNGEE. CDR3 length: 17 residues. The V and J ends lost 0 bases and 3 bases respectively, with 13 bases between them. The chain's CDR3 is CASSVEGVGNGANVLTF. In DNA, the CDR3 is TGTGCCAGCAGCGTAGAAGGTGTAGGAAATGGGGCCAACGTCCTGACTTTC.

The chain joins TRBV10-1 to TRBJ2-3; D is perhaps TRBD2 (6 bases). The CDR3 runs 14 residues. CDR1 is WNHNN, CDR2 SYGVQD, per germline (reference sequence). Trimming removed 6 bases from V and 2 bases from J, with 12 bases in between. The CDR3 protein is CASSRGEYTDTQYF. In nucleotides, the CDR3 is TGCGCCAGCAGCCGCGGGGAGTACACAGATACGCAGTATTTT.

This clonotype was picked up many times. The chain recombines TRBV4-1 with TRBJ2-6; a possible D gene is TRBD2 (6 bases). The CDR3 sequence is 16 residues long. Germline CDR1 MGHRA, CDR2 YSYEKL. The V end lost 1 base, the J end lost 4 bases, and 11 bases lay between the germline ends. The CDR3 region is CASSQVRELGANVLTF. The CDR3 region has the DNA TGCGCCAGCAGCCAAGTCCGGGAGTTAGGGGCCAACGTCCTGACTTTC.

This clonotype was recorded at least ten times. J is TRBJ1-1 and V is TRBV29-1; 10 bases agree with TRBD1. Germline V gene data show CDR1 as SQVTM and CDR2 as ANQGSEA. This CDR3 is built from 12 residues. The trim removed 6 bases at V and 6 bases at J, leaving 4 bases unmatched. DNA of the CDR3: TGCAGCGTGGACAGGGGGAAGGCTGAAGCTTTCTTT. Its translation is CSVDRGKAEAFF.

The sample holds many counts of this clonotype. The chain joins TRBV3-1 to TRBJ1-5; possibly TRBD1 for D (5 bases). The CDR3 is 15 residues long. Trimming cost V 4 bases and J 1 base, with 11 bases left between them. The V gene's germline CDR1 is LGHDT and CDR2 YNNKEL (reference sequence). The CDR3 DNA sequence: TGTGCCAGCAGCCCGGGGACCAGGAGCAATCAGCCCCAGCATTTT. Residues: CASSPGTRSNQPQHF.

This clonotype was seen many times. The chain links TRBV29-1 to TRBJ2-7, with 7 bases that match TRBD2. The germline V gene has CDR1 SQVTM and CDR2 ANQGSEA. The CDR3 runs 13 residues. Trimming at V came to 3 bases and at J to 0 bases, leaving 2 bases not matched to a gene. CDR3 in amino acids: CSVEERDSYEQYF. DNA of the CDR3: TGCAGCGTTGAGGAGCGGGACTCCTACGAGCAGTACTTC.

This clonotype appeared many times. The CDR3 nucleotides read TGTGCCAGTGGACAGGGGATCTATGGCTACACCTTC. It encodes CASGQGIYGYTF. This chain links TRBV19 with TRBJ1-2, with 9 bases identical to TRBD1. Germline CDR1 and CDR2: LNHDA and SQIVND (reference sequence). CDR3 length: 12 amino acids. The J segment lost 4 bases and the V segment lost 8 bases, leaving 2 bases of the junction unmatched.

This clonotype was recorded at least ten times. The V gene is TRBV6-4, the J gene TRBJ1-2; 8 nucleotides match TRBD1. Trimming cost V 1 base and J 8 bases; bases outside gene matches: 15. The CDR3 is 17 amino acids. From germline, CDR1 is MRHNA and CDR2 SNTAGT. In DNA form, the CDR3 reads TGTGCCAGCAGTGACTGCAGGGGGCAGGGGCTCGAGAGGGGCTACACCTTC. It yields the protein CASSDCRGQGLERGYTF.